Following are 8 T cell receptor beta chains from one sample sequenced in a study of human T cells and chemical hapten exposure. As to time point: pre-sensitization, week 0. Treatment of the sample: therapeutic diphenylcyclopropenone sensitization with weekly scalp DPC. TCRdb independently ran MiXCR on the RACE reads; one entry per CDR3 protein. The sample lists about 290,000 distinct CDR3 sequences, roughly 7.7% occurring once. The source material was whole blood, sampled in connection with sensitization to the hapten diphenylcyclopropenone (DPC). These receptors were obtained from a man aged 18 to 29 with alopecia areata. Some clones in this sample may be carry-over from other donors' samples.

In its sample, this clonotype was seen many times. V is TRBV7-6 and J is TRBJ1-5, with a possible D match to TRBD1 (5 bases). There are 15 residues in the CDR3. Germline V gene sequence: CDR1 SGHVS, CDR2 FNYEAQ. V was shortened by 1 base and J by 4 bases, with 11 bases between the two germline ends. CDR3 DNA: TGTGCCAGCAGCTTAGTAGCCGGGACGAATCAGCCCCAGCATTTT. This sequence encodes CASSLVAGTNQPQHF.

The CDR3 nucleotides read TGTGCCAGCAGTTCCCTCGGCGAGCAGTACTTC. This encodes CASSSLGEQYF. This chain connects TRBV27 to TRBJ2-7; D unresolved. Trimming removed 4 bases from V and 6 bases from J, with 7 bases in between. Germline CDR1 is MNHEY and CDR2 is SMNVEV (reference sequence). The CDR3 is made up of 11 amino acids.

This clonotype was counted between two and nine times. The chain employs TRBV9 and TRBJ2-3; 9 positions agree with TRBD2. From germline, CDR1 is SGDLS and CDR2 YYNGEE. The V and J ends lost 3 bases and 6 bases, in that order; junction bases with no gene match: 8. This CDR3 is 15 amino acids long. CDR3 loop: CASSEGGGAVDTQYF. The CDR3 DNA reads as TGTGCCAGCAGCGAAGGCGGGGGGGCTGTTGATACGCAGTATTTT.

The table lists this clonotype with a few counts. The genes are TRBV4-1 and TRBJ1-2; possibly TRBD1 for D (5 bases). The CDR3 contains 15 residues. Per the germline V gene, CDR1 is MGHRA and CDR2 is YSYEKL. The V gene lost 4 bases and the J gene lost 7 bases, with 19 bases spanning the gap. This chain's CDR3 is CASSPSGTSVVGYTF. The CDR3 coding sequence is TGCGCCAGCAGCCCCAGCGGGACCAGCGTTGTTGGCTACACCTTC.

This clonotype was counted only a few times. The chain combines TRBV7-9 with TRBJ2-3, with 7 bases matching TRBD2. V was clipped by 4 bases and J by 2 bases; unmatched bases: 3. Germline CDR1 reads SEHNR; CDR2 reads FQNEAQ (reference sequence). This CDR3 has 14 residues. This CDR3 reads CASSWGGVTDTQYF. Written as DNA, the CDR3 is TGTGCCAGCAGCTGGGGGGGTGTCACAGATACGCAGTATTTT.

This clonotype has ten or more counts. The chain combines TRBV4-1 with TRBJ1-1; 7 bases map to TRBD1. Germline values: CDR1 MGHRA, CDR2 YSYEKL. After removal of 4 bases from V and 4 bases from J, the junction contained 6 bases not matched to a gene. This CDR3 comprises 14 residues. The CDR3, as DNA: TGCGCCAGCAGCCCCCTAACAGGGGTCACTGAAGCTTTCTTT. Its protein product is CASSPLTGVTEAFF.

The chain combines TRBV5-5 with TRBJ2-7, with D hard to call. Trimming shortened V by 0 bases and J by 1 base, and 8 bases separated the two germline ends. The CDR3 extends over 14 amino acids. Per the germline V gene, CDR1 is SGHKS and CDR2 is YYEKEE (reference sequence). This chain's CDR3 is CASSLEAFSYEQYV. CDR3 bases: TGTGCCAGCAGCTTGGAGGCTTTTTCCTACGAGCAGTACGTC.

The rearrangement joins TRBV6-5 to TRBJ1-6; the D gene is possibly TRBD1 (6 bases). With 3 bases removed from V and 8 bases from J, the gap between germline ends came to 14 bases. Germline V gene sequence: CDR1 MNHEY, CDR2 SVGAGI. The CDR3 covers 15 residues. This CDR3 is CASSYERTGHSPLHF. DNA of the CDR3: TGTGCCAGCAGTTATGAGCGTACAGGGCATTCACCCCTCCACTTT.